Sequencing of this T cell receptor beta chain was carried out in a study of Graves' ophthalmopathy and Graves' hyperthyroidism. Background on the study: Peripheral blood samples were taken at initial diagnosis, before any treatment.

Study conclusions and caveats: Ophthalmopathy progression prediction by the model yielded a sensitivity of approximately 71% and a specificity of approximately 72%.

Trimming at V came to 5 bases and at J to 0 bases, leaving 8 bases not matched to a gene. Germline CDR1 MDHEN, CDR2 SYDVKM. This CDR3 region has 18 residues. There are a few counts of this clonotype. Its antigen is not known. RNA transcripts served as template for amplifying TCR beta CDR3 sequences. Second-round multiplex PCR came after first-round RT-PCR with HTBI primers. TCRdb ran MiXCR on the multiplex PCR reads and lists one entry per CDR3 protein. The profile shows over 500,000 distinct CDR3 sequences, roughly 20% of them singletons. Lactation, pregnancy, uncontrolled infections and other autoimmune diseases were all grounds for excluding patients.

V is TRBV28 and J is TRBJ2-6; TRBD1 aligns across 9 bases. The clonotype originates from a woman aged 18 to 35 with stable Graves' hyperthyroidism. Some clones in this sample may be carry-over from other donors' samples. The specimen sequenced was peripheral blood. The CDR3 nucleotides are TGTGCCAGCAGTGCCGGACAGGGGCCTATCTCTGGGGCCAACGTCCTGACTTTC. Translated, it gives CASSAGQGPISGANVLTF.